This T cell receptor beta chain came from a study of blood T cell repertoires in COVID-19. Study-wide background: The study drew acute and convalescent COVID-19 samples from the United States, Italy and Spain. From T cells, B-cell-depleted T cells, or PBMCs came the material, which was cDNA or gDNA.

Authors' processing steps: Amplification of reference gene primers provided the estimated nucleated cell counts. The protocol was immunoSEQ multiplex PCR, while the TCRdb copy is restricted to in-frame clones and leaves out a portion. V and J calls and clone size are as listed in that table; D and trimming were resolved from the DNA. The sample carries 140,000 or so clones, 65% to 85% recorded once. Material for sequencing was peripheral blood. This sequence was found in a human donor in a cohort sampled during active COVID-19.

Here the CDR3 DNA reads TGTGCCTGGAGCTCACCCTGGGGCCCGGCGAGCCCCTACGAGCAGTACTTC. Amino acids: CAWSSPWGPASPYEQYF. The rearrangement uses TRBV30 and TRBJ2-7; D perhaps matches TRBD1 (5 bases). The CDR3 has 17 amino acids. The V end lost 3 bases, the J end lost 2 bases, and 23 bases lay between the germline ends. The germline V gene has CDR1 GTSNPN and CDR2 SVGIG (reference sequence). Drawing the rest from reference TRBV30 and TRBJ2-7, the complete variable domain is SQTIHQWPATLVQPVGSPLSLECTVEGTSNPNLYWYRQAAGRGLQLLFYSVGIGQISSEVPQNLSASRPQDRQFILSSKKLLLSDSGFYLCAWSSPWGPASPYEQYFGPGTRLTVT.